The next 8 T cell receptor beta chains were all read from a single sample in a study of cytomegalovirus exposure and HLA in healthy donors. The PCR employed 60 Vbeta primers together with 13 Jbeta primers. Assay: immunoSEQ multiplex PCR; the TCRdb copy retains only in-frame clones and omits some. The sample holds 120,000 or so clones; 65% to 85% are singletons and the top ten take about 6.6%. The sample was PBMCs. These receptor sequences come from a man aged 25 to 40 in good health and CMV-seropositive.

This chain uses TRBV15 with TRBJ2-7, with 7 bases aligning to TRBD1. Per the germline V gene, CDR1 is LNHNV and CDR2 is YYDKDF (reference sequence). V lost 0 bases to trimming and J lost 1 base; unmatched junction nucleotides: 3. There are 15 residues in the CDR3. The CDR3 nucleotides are TGTGCCACCAGCAGAGACCGGGACAGATCCTACGAGCAGTACTTC. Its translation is CATSRDRDRSYEQYF.

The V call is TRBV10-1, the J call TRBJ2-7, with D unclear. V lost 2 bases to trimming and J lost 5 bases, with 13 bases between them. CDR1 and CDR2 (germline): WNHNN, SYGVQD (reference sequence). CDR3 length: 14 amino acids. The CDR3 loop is CASSEDHIFHEQYF. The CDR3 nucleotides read TGCGCCAGCAGTGAGGATCACATATTCCACGAGCAGTACTTC.

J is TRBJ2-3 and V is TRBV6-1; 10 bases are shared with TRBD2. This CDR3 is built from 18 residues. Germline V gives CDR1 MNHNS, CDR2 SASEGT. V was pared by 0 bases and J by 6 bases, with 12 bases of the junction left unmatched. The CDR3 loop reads CASSEALASGGAGDTQYF. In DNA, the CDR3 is TGTGCCAGCAGTGAAGCGCTGGCCAGCGGGGGGGCAGGGGATACGCAGTATTTT.

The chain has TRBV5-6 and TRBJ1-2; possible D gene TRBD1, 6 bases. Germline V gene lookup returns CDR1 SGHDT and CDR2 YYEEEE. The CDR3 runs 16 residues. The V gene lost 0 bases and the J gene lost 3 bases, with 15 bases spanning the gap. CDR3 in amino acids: CASSLDGAGAHYGYTF. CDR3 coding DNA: TGTGCCAGCAGCTTGGATGGGGCAGGGGCGCACTATGGCTACACCTTC.

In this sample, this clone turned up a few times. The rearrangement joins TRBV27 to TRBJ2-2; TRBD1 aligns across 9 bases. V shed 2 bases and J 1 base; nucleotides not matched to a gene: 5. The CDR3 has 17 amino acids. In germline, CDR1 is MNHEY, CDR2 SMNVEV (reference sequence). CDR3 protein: CASSLSPGQGNTGELFF. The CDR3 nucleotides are TGTGCCAGCAGTTTAAGTCCGGGACAGGGGAACACCGGGGAGCTGTTTTTT.

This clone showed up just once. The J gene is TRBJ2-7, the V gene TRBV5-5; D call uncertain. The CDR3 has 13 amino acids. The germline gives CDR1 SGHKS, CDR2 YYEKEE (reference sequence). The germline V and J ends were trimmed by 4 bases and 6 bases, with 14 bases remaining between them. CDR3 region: CASSPGEALEQYF. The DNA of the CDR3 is TGTGCCAGCAGCCCTGGAGAGGCCCTCGAGCAGTACTTC.

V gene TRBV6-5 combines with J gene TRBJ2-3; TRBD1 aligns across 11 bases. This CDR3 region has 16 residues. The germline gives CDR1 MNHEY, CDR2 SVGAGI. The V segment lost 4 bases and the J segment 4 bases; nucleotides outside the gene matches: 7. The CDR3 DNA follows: TGTGCCAGCAGTTCCCCCGGGACAGGGGGTCCAGATACGCAGTATTTT. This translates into CASSSPGTGGPDTQYF.

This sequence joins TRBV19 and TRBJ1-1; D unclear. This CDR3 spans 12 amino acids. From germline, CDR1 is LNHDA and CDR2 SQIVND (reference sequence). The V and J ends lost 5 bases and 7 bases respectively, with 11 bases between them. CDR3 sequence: CASSLAGGEAFF. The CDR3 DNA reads TGTGCCAGTAGTCTCGCCGGCGGTGAAGCTTTCTTT.